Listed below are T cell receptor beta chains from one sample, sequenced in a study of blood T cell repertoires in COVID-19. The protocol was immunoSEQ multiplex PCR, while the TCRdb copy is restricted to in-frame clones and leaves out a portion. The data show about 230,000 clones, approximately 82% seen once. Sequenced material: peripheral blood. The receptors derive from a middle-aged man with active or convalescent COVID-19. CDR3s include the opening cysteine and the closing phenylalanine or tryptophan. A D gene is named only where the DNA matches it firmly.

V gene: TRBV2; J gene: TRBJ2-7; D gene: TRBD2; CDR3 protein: CASRKGLAGGREQYF; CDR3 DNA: TGTGCCAGCAGGAAGGGACTAGCGGGGGGGCGTGAGCAGTACTTC
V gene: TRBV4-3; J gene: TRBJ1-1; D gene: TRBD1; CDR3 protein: CASSQEVVGGGGLLTRTEAFF; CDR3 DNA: TGCGCCAGCAGCCAAGAAGTGGTAGGGGGCGGCGGATTACTCACCCGGACTGAAGCTTTCTTT
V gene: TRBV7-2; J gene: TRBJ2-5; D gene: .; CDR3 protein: CASSHSEETQYF; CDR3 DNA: TGTGCCAGCAGCCACTCCGAAGAGACCCAGTACTTC
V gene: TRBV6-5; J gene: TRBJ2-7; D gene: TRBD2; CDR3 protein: CASSLLREGGEQYF; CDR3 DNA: TGTGCCAGCAGCCTTTTGAGGGAGGGAGGCGAGCAGTACTTC
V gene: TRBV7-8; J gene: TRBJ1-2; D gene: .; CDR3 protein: CASSLTGEVTLGYTF; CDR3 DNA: TGTGCCAGCAGCTTAACCGGGGAAGTTACCTTAGGCTACACCTTC
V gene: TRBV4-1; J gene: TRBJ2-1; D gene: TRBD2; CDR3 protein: CASSQDGTSGGEGFYNEQFF; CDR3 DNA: TGCGCCAGCAGCCAAGATGGGACTAGCGGGGGGGAAGGATTCTACAATGAGCAGTTCTTC
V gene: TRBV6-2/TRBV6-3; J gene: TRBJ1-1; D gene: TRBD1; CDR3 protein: CASSLQGVYTEAFF; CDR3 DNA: TGTGCCAGCAGTTTACAGGGGGTATACACTGAAGCTTTCTTT
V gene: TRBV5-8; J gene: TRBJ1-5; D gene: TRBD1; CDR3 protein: CASSLVATGTNQPQHF; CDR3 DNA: TGTGCCAGCAGCTTGGTGGCGACAGGGACTAATCAGCCCCAGCATTTT
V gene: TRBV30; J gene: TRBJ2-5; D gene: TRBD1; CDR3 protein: CAWGPGTGAQETQYF; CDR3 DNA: TGTGCCTGGGGACCCGGGACAGGGGCGCAAGAGACCCAGTACTTC
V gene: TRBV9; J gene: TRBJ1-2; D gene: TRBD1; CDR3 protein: CASSPRTGGANYGYTF; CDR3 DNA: TGTGCCAGCAGCCCTCGGACAGGGGGCGCGAACTATGGCTACACCTTC